The clone carrying this TCR beta chain was seen at least ten times. Its specificity is not known. This entry belongs to a study of Graves' ophthalmopathy and Graves' hyperthyroidism. Study details: Absence of ophthalmopathy within 18 months of follow-up defined stable hyperthyroidism. General study points: In blood appeared most of the expanded thyroid clonotypes whose frequency exceeded 0.001. The model reached just under 71% sensitivity and about 72% specificity for predicting ophthalmopathy progression.

There are 14 residues in the CDR3. Germline V CDR1 and CDR2: SGHTA, FQGTGA. V shed 1 base and J shed 3 bases, with 10 bases lying between them. Other autoimmune diseases, uncontrolled infections, pregnancy and lactation each led to patient exclusion. As the template, RNA transcripts were used to amplify TCR beta CDR3 regions. Second-round multiplex PCR came after a first-round RT-PCR that employed HTBI primers. TCRdb reprocessed the multiplex PCR reads via MiXCR and lists one record per CDR3 protein. The top ten clones hold around 10% of a sample with around 1.1 million distinct CDR3 sequences, about 38% of them seen once.

The source material was peripheral blood or thyroid tissue (not recorded which). This sequence originates from an adult man with Graves' hyperthyroidism. J is TRBJ2-7 and V is TRBV7-3; D perhaps matches TRBD1 (5 bases). CDR3 loop: CASSLKGSDYEQYF. The CDR3 region has the DNA TGTGCCAGCAGCTTAAAGGGGTCTGACTACGAGCAGTACTTC.